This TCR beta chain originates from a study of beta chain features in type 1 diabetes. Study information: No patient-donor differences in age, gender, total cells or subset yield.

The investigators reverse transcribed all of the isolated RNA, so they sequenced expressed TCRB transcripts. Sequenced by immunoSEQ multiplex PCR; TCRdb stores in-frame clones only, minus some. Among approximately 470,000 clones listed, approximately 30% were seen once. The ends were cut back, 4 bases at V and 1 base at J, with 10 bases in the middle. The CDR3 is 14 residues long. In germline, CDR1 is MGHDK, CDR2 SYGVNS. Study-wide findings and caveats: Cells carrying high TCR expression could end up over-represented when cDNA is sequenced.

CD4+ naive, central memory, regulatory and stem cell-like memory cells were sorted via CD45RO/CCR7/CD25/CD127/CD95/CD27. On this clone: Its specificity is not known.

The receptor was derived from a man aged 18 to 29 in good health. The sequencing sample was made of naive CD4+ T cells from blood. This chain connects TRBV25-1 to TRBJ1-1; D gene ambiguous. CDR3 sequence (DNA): TGTGCCAGCAGTGTATCTCCGGCGAACACTGAAGCTTTCTTT. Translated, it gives CASSVSPANTEAFF.